This is a list of T cell receptor beta chains from one sample in a study of cytomegalovirus exposure and HLA in healthy donors. The assay was immunoSEQ multiplex PCR, and TCRdb's table has in-frame clones only and misses some. The data hold approximately 87,000 clones, with around 86% observed a single time. Sequencing used PBMCs. Receptor source: a woman in her 70s in good health and CMV-seropositive. CDR3s include the opening cysteine and the closing phenylalanine or tryptophan. The D gene is left open where the match is weak. The size field is filled for only some rows; it gives once, few, many or a size class.

V gene	clone size	D gene	J gene	CDR3 DNA	CDR3 protein
TRBV19	.	TRBD2	TRBJ2-1	TGTGCCAGTACCCGGACTAGCTCCTACAATGAGCAGTTCTTC	CASTRTSSYNEQFF
TRBV9	.	.	TRBJ2-2	TGTGCCAGCAGCCCAGAGAACACCGGGGAGCTGTTTTTT	CASSPENTGELFF
TRBV6-5	once	.	TRBJ2-1	TGTGCCAGCAGTTACTCGGGAGTCCTGTACAATGAGCAGTTCTTC	CASSYSGVLYNEQFF
TRBV5-4	.	.	TRBJ2-5	TGTGCCAGCAGCTTGGTAGGCTCCTCGGGAGAGACCCAGTACTTC	CASSLVGSSGETQYF
TRBV30	.	.	TRBJ1-1	TGTGCCTGGGGGCTTGGACAGAGGACTGAAGCTTTCTTT	CAWGLGQRTEAFF
TRBV19	.	TRBD2	TRBJ2-3	TGTGCCAGTAGTACCTCGACTAGCATGGATACGCAGTATTTT	CASSTSTSMDTQYF
TRBV15	.	.	TRBJ2-5	TGTGCCACCAGCTCAACGCGGCTGGTGCGGGGAGAGACCCAGTACTTC	CATSSTRLVRGETQYF
TRBV6-1	.	TRBD1	TRBJ1-2	TGTGCCAGCAGTGAAAGGTTGTCAGGGACAGGCGATGGCTACACCTTC	CASSERLSGTGDGYTF
TRBV7-9	.	.	TRBJ2-7	TGTGCCAGCAGCTTACGGGACGAGCAGTACTTC	CASSLRDEQYF
TRBV7-9	once	.	TRBJ2-2	TGTGCCAGCAGCTCCCCGGACAGTGAAACCGGGGAGCTGTTTTTT	CASSSPDSETGELFF
TRBV7-8	.	TRBD2	TRBJ2-7	TGTGCCAGCAGGCCTTCGGGGGGTGGCGAGCAGTACTTC	CASRPSGGGEQYF
TRBV7-9	.	.	TRBJ2-7	TGTGCCAGCAGCTTCCCCTCGGCCTACGAGCAGTACTTC	CASSFPSAYEQYF
TRBV6-5	few	.	TRBJ1-1	TGTGCCAGCAGACGGGACAAGAACACTGAAGCTTTCTTT	CASRRDKNTEAFF
TRBV5-1	.	TRBD1	TRBJ2-7	TGCGCCAGCAGCCCAGAACAGGGGAACGAGCAGTACTTC	CASSPEQGNEQYF
TRBV2	.	TRBD1	TRBJ1-3	TGTGCCAGCACTTTAAGACAGGGCGCCTCTGGAAACACCATATATTTT	CASTLRQGASGNTIYF
TRBV7-9	.	TRBD1	TRBJ1-2	TGTGCCAGCAGCTTAACCGGGACAGGGGCGTATGGCTACACCTTC	CASSLTGTGAYGYTF
TRBV28	.	TRBD2	TRBJ2-3	TGTGCCAGCAGACCCCCCGCTAGCGGGAGTTCAGATACGCAGTATTTT	CASRPPASGSSDTQYF
TRBV18	.	.	TRBJ1-5	TGTGCCAGCTCACCCAACAGCGGGGCGAACAATCAGCCCCAGCATTTT	CASSPNSGANNQPQHF
TRBV6-5	few	TRBD2	TRBJ2-2	TGTGCCAGCAGACGCTCTAGCGGGAGCACCGGGGAGCTGTTTTTT	CASRRSSGSTGELFF
TRBV7-2	.	.	TRBJ2-2	TGTGCCAGCAGCCCCCGGGAGATCGGGGAGCTGTTTTTT	CASSPREIGELFF
TRBV7-2	.	TRBD2	TRBJ2-7	TGTGCCAGCAGCTTCTTAGCGGGAGGGTATGAGCAGTACTTC	CASSFLAGGYEQYF
TRBV6-4	few	.	TRBJ1-4	TGTGCCAGCAGCCCCACGTCCGGCGGTGAAAAACTGTTTTTT	CASSPTSGGEKLFF